A selection of T cell receptor beta chains follows, all from one sample in a study of CXCR3-negative and CXCR3-positive naive CD8 T cells. Using the 5' RACE reads, TCRdb records one entry per CDR3 protein without DNA. Its listing shows 85,000 to 120,000 distinct CDR3 sequences. Material: naive CXCR3+ CD8+ T cells from blood. The receptors originated from a human donor in good health. Some clones in this sample may be carry-over from other donors' samples. CDR3s include the opening cysteine and the closing phenylalanine or tryptophan.

V	J	CDR3
TRBV7-3	TRBJ2-7	CASSLTGAGDYEQYF
TRBV5-1	TRBJ2-5	CASSLTGGQETQYF
TRBV13	TRBJ1-1	CASSPRQGPYTEAFF
TRBV5-1	TRBJ2-5	CASSRTGETQYF
TRBV28	TRBJ1-4	CASILRAGDLTANEKLFF
TRBV5-1	TRBJ2-1	CASTTSGPYNEQFF
TRBV7-2	TRBJ2-5	CASSSPRDRVEKTQYF
TRBV29-1	TRBJ2-7	CSVQGDSYEQYF
TRBV5-4	TRBJ2-7	CASGPGQNYEQYF
TRBV7-9	TRBJ2-1	CASSPRGNNEQFF
TRBV5-6	TRBJ2-7	CASSLGTSYYEQYF
TRBV19	TRBJ2-1	CASSMGPSSYNEQFF
TRBV14	TRBJ2-3	CAISPPWGTGVTDTQYF
TRBV5-1	TRBJ2-5	CASSSDGETQYF
TRBV7-9	TRBJ2-1	CASSETLSSYNEQFF
TRBV10-3	TRBJ2-7	CAISESRPAYEQYF
TRBV15	TRBJ2-1	CATSRDRISRRNEQFF
TRBV19	TRBJ1-1	CASSAPTGWSSEAFF
TRBV6-5	TRBJ2-1	CASSYSGGSREQFF
TRBV4-2	TRBJ1-5	CASSQVLGGVGQPQHF
TRBV7-2	TRBJ1-4	CASSLEHLYEKLFF
TRBV6-5	TRBJ1-5	CASSYSGQGDQPQHF
TRBV7-3	TRBJ2-1	CASSSPGLAGDNEQFF
TRBV10-2	TRBJ2-3	CASMSKRGYTDTQYF
TRBV23-1	TRBJ2-6	CASSHRGSGANVLTF
TRBV20-1	TRBJ2-7	CSARDLKGQAHYEQYF
TRBV6-5	TRBJ1-1	CASSQTPAVILEAFF
TRBV29-1	TRBJ1-1	CSVETGQGPREAFF
TRBV30	TRBJ2-1	CACLVPYNEQFF
TRBV24-1	TRBJ2-1	CATTRPYNEQFF
TRBV29-1	TRBJ2-7	CSVPGQGIYEQYF
TRBV12-3/TRBV12-4	TRBJ1-5	CASSPGEAYSNQPQHF
TRBV7-2	TRBJ2-7	CASSSLPSYEQYF
TRBV5-1	TRBJ2-1	CASSWGLADPYREQFF
TRBV27	TRBJ2-1	CASSLIAGGFNEQFF
TRBV29-1	TRBJ1-3	CSVSAGILSGNTIYF
TRBV10-3	TRBJ2-1	CAISEPLYNEQFF
TRBV11-2	TRBJ2-7	CASSYRTGGHYEQYF